This T cell receptor (beta chain) was retrieved from a study of T cell responses to AZD1222 COVID-19 vaccine. General study findings and limits: White British people made up most donors, females outnumbered males, and clonal diversity was possibly underestimated.

Notes on this clone: The antigen is not known.

This CDR3 region has 17 residues. Clones were sequenced by immunoSEQ multiplex PCR, and TCRdb holds only the in-frame ones, with some missing. The profile shows 85,000 to 130,000 clones, 90% of them singletons. Sequenced here: peripheral blood, sampled 28 days after the second AZD1222 dose. This chain connects TRBV21-1 to TRBJ2-2; TRBD1, as called in the table, went unchecked against the DNA. TRBV21-1 is a pseudogene. The receptor was derived from an adult who received the AZD1222 COVID-19 vaccine. The CDR3 DNA reads as TGTGCCAGCAGCAAAGGTAGGACAGGGGGCATGACCGGGGAGCTGTTTTTT. Protein: CASSKGRTGGMTGELFF.